Each of the 30 T cell receptor beta chains below was sequenced from the same sample in a study of blood T cell repertoires in COVID-19. The data were produced by immunoSEQ multiplex PCR, yet TCRdb's version contains in-frame clones alone and is incomplete. The sample lists about 190,000 clones, 70% to 90% occurring once. The sample taken for sequencing was peripheral blood. All receptors come from a man in his forties or fifties with active or convalescent COVID-19.

This chain joins TRBV5-4 and TRBJ1-4; D remains ambiguous. The germline V gene has CDR1 SGHNT and CDR2 YYREEE (reference sequence). The CDR3 spans 14 residues. V dropped 0 bases and J dropped 2 bases, with 5 bases sitting between them. This CDR3 is CASSLGQTNEKLFF. CDR3 bases: TGTGCCAGCAGCTTGGGCCAGACTAATGAAAAACTGTTTTTT.

This sequence joins TRBV6-5 and TRBJ1-3; 8 bases are shared with TRBD1. This CDR3 region has 14 residues. Trimming at V came to 0 bases and at J to 7 bases, leaving 2 bases not matched to a gene. The germline CDR1 and CDR2 sequences are MNHEY and SVGAGI. The CDR3 DNA sequence: TGTGCCAGCAGTTACTCGAGGACAGGGAACACCATATATTTT. Encoded protein: CASSYSRTGNTIYF.

The rearrangement joins TRBV7-2 to TRBJ2-7; 10 bases match TRBD1. Trimming at V came to 2 bases and at J to 6 bases, leaving 4 bases not matched to a gene. Germline V lookup: CDR1 SGHTA, CDR2 FQGNSA. This CDR3 region has 14 residues. The CDR3 is CASSLRDRGSEQYF. The CDR3 nucleotides read TGTGCCAGCAGCTTAAGGGACAGGGGATCCGAGCAGTACTTC. Together with reference TRBV7-2 and TRBJ2-7, the CDR3 gives the full variable domain: GAGVSQSPSNKVTEKGKDVELRCDPISGHTALYWYRQSLGQGLEFLIYFQGNSAPDKSGLPSDRFSAERTGGSVSTLTIQRTQQEDSAVYLCASSLRDRGSEQYFGPGTRLTVT.

The chain combines TRBV25-1 with TRBJ1-4; 11 nucleotides line up with TRBD1. This CDR3 comprises 15 residues. Germline V gene sequence: CDR1 MGHDK, CDR2 SYGVNS. V was pared by 3 bases and J by 6 bases, with 3 bases of the junction left unmatched. In DNA, the CDR3 is TGTGCCAGCAGTGACCCGGACAGGGGGCATGAAAAACTGTTTTTT. Translation: CASSDPDRGHEKLFF.

V usage is TRBV18 and J usage is TRBJ1-1; 7 bases match TRBD1. Per germline, CDR1 KGHSH and CDR2 LQKENI. Trimming at V came to 0 bases and at J to 4 bases, leaving 5 bases not matched to a gene. The CDR3 totals 15 residues. The CDR3 loop is CASSPPRDSLTEAFF. DNA for the CDR3: TGTGCCAGCTCACCACCGAGGGACAGCCTCACTGAAGCTTTCTTT.

This clone showed up just once. DNA of the CDR3: TGTGCCAGCAGCTCCGACAGGGGGCTACTAGCGGGAGCCTACGAGCAGTACTTC. Amino acids: CASSSDRGLLAGAYEQYF. The rearrangement links TRBV7-2 to TRBJ2-7; tentatively, D is TRBD2 (11 bases). CDR3 size: 18 residues. The germline CDR1 and CDR2 sequences are SGHTA and FQGNSA. V shed 4 bases and J shed 2 bases, with 24 bases lying between them.

V usage is TRBV6-5 and J usage is TRBJ2-1; TRBD2 matches at 9 bases. The CDR3 consists of 15 residues. CDR1 and CDR2 (germline): MNHEY, SVGAGI. V lost 6 bases, J lost 3 bases, and 6 bases stayed unmatched. The CDR3 coding sequence is TGTGCCAGCAGGCGTAGCGGGAGTGTCTACAATGAGCAGTTCTTC. Translated: CASRRSGSVYNEQFF.

V and J are TRBV10-3 and TRBJ1-5; D perhaps matches TRBD1 (5 bases). Germline-derived CDR1 and CDR2 are ENHRY and SYGVKD. The V gene lost 6 bases and the J gene lost 1 base, with 13 bases spanning the gap. CDR3 size: 15 residues. The CDR3 DNA sequence: TGTGCCATCAGCGCCAGGGCGCTGAGCAATCAGCCCCAGCATTTT. This codes for CAISARALSNQPQHF.

The chain is built from TRBV5-1 and TRBJ2-6, with D possibly TRBD1 on 5 matching bases. Germline V lookup: CDR1 SGHRS, CDR2 YFSETQ. CDR3 length: 17 amino acids. V was trimmed by 0 bases and J by 4 bases, leaving 14 bases between them. Written as DNA, the CDR3 is TGCGCCAGCAGCTTGGGAACCGCAGGGTACGGGGCCAACGTCCTGACTTTC. This gives the protein CASSLGTAGYGANVLTF.

The rearrangement links TRBV5-6 to TRBJ2-7; 7 bases map to TRBD1. Germline loops: CDR1 SGHDT, CDR2 YYEEEE. CDR3 length: 16 amino acids. The ends lost 2 bases at V and 4 bases at J; junction bases unmatched: 12. CDR3 amino acids: CASSLSRDRLPYEQYF. Written as DNA, the CDR3 is TGTGCCAGCAGCTTATCCCGGGACAGACTTCCTTACGAGCAGTACTTC.

The chain couples TRBV7-2 to TRBJ2-2; 7 nucleotides match TRBD1. V dropped 5 bases and J dropped 6; count of bases not matched to a gene: 6. CDR1 is SGHTA and CDR2 is FQGNSA in the germline V gene. The CDR3 is 14 residues long. The CDR3 reads CASSKDRVSGELFF. CDR3 nucleotides: TGTGCCAGCAGCAAAGACAGGGTTTCCGGGGAGCTGTTTTTT. Full variable domain (missing parts from reference TRBV7-2 and TRBJ2-2): GAGVSQSPSNKVTEKGKDVELRCDPISGHTALYWYRQSLGQGLEFLIYFQGNSAPDKSGLPSDRFSAERTGGSVSTLTIQRTQQEDSAVYLCASSKDRVSGELFFGEGSRLTVL.

V gene TRBV2 combines with J gene TRBJ2-1; 12 bases agree with TRBD1. The CDR3 length is 17 residues. Trimming cost V 3 bases and J 7 bases; bases outside gene matches: 10. In germline, CDR1 is SNHLY, CDR2 FYNNEI. CDR3 nucleotide sequence: TGTGCCAGCAGTGACTTCTTAGGGACAGGGGGCCGGAATGAGCAGTTCTTC. This codes for CASSDFLGTGGRNEQFF. Full variable domain (rest looked up from reference TRBV2 and TRBJ2-1): EPEVTQTPSHQVTQMGQEVILRCVPISNHLYFYWYRQILGQKVEFLVSFYNNEISEKSEIFDDQFSVERPDGSNFTLKIRSTKLEDSAMYFCASSDFLGTGGRNEQFFGPGTRLTVL.

For the CDR3, the DNA is TGTGCCAGTAGCCCCCATTCTGGGGCCAACGTCCTGACTTTC. Residues: CASSPHSGANVLTF. The chain couples TRBV19 to TRBJ2-6; D gene unclear. The CDR3 has 14 residues. CDR1 and CDR2 from the germline V gene are LNHDA and SQIVND (reference sequence). Trimming pared 6 bases from V and 1 base from J, leaving 7 bases between.

The gene calls are TRBV23-1 and TRBJ2-7; D possibly corresponds to TRBD1 (5 bases). TRBV23-1 qualifies as an ORF whose function is uncertain. The CDR3 consists of 12 residues. With 6 bases removed from V and 7 bases from J, the gap between germline ends came to 13 bases. The CDR3 sequence: CASRGRNLEQYF. In nucleotides, the CDR3 is TGCGCCAGCAGGGGGCGGAACTTGGAGCAGTACTTC.

The rearrangement uses TRBV13 and TRBJ2-7; D may be TRBD2 (6 bases). The germline V gene has CDR1 PRHDT and CDR2 FYEKMQ (reference sequence). Trimming pared 5 bases from V and 3 bases from J, leaving 20 bases between. The CDR3 loop spans 16 amino acids. Here the CDR3 reads CASSIQPWREYYEQYF. CDR3 coding DNA: TGTGCCAGCAGCATACAGCCTTGGAGGGAGTACTACGAGCAGTACTTC.

This chain joins TRBV11-2 and TRBJ2-2, with 7 bases aligning to TRBD1. The CDR3 is 14 amino acids. Trimming removed 5 bases from V and 3 bases from J; junction bases left unmatched: 3. In germline, CDR1 is SGHAT, CDR2 FQNNGV. CDR3 residues: CASSQTGDTGELFF. CDR3 DNA: TGTGCCAGCAGCCAAACAGGGGACACCGGGGAGCTGTTTTTT. The full variable domain, rest sourced from reference TRBV11-2 and TRBJ2-2, is EAGVAQSPRYKIIEKRQSVAFWCNPISGHATLYWYQQILGQGPKLLIQFQNNGVVDDSQLPKDRFSAERLKGVDSTLKIQPAKLEDSAVYLCASSQTGDTGELFFGEGSRLTVL.

This clone was counted at least ten times. The chain employs TRBV18 and TRBJ2-5, with TRBD2 matching over 7 bases. Germline CDR1 KGHSH, CDR2 LQKENI. J was trimmed by 4 bases and V by 3 bases; bases with no gene match: 2. This CDR3 contains 13 residues. The CDR3 loop reads CASSPGTTETQYF. In DNA form, the CDR3 reads TGTGCCAGCTCACCCGGGACTACAGAGACCCAGTACTTC.

The genes are TRBV24-1 and TRBJ2-1, with D possibly matching TRBD2 (6 bases). Trimming shortened V by 1 base and J by 7 bases, and 16 bases separated the two germline ends. This CDR3 is built from 16 residues. CDR1 is KGHDR, CDR2 SFDVKD, per germline. The CDR3 loop reads CATSDLNGPAGNEQFF. Written as DNA, the CDR3 is TGTGCCACCAGTGATTTAAACGGACCGGCGGGGAATGAGCAGTTCTTC.

The gene calls are TRBV7-6 and TRBJ2-7, with TRBD1 matching over 8 bases. Germline V gene sequence: CDR1 SGHVS, CDR2 FNYEAQ. CDR3 length equals 15 residues. The junction had 7 bases not matched to a gene; V was cut back by 5 bases and J by 1 base. The CDR3, as DNA: TGTGCCAGCAGCCGCGAGTGGGACAGGTCCTACGAGCAGTACTTC. Translated, it gives CASSREWDRSYEQYF. Looking up the rest from reference TRBV7-6 and TRBJ2-7 gives the full variable domain: GAGVSQSPRYKVTKRGQDVALRCDPISGHVSLYWYRQALGQGPEFLTYFNYEAQQDKSGLPNDRFSAERPEGSISTLTIQRTEQRDSAMYRCASSREWDRSYEQYFGPGTRLTVT.

This sequence joins TRBV11-2 and TRBJ1-5; D is unclear. Trimming stripped 0 bases from V and 2 bases from J, with 8 bases between. Germline V gene sequence: CDR1 SGHAT, CDR2 FQNNGV. This CDR3 contains 15 residues. In DNA form, the CDR3 reads TGTGCCAGCAGCTTAGATATTATAGGCAATCAGCCCCAGCATTTT. This gives the protein CASSLDIIGNQPQHF.

The chain joins TRBV6-6 to TRBJ1-5; D is ambiguous. The CDR3 has 16 residues. Per the germline V gene, CDR1 is MNHNY and CDR2 is SVGAGI (reference sequence). The ends were cut back, 5 bases at V and 0 bases at J, with 14 bases in the middle. The DNA for the CDR3 is TGTGCCAGCAGTCCCAATCGGAGAGATAGCAATCAGCCCCAGCATTTT. Protein: CASSPNRRDSNQPQHF.

This rearrangement joins TRBV9 to TRBJ2-5; 10 nucleotides align to TRBD2. Per germline, CDR1 SGDLS and CDR2 YYNGEE. The CDR3 length is 19 residues. The trim removed 3 bases at V and 1 base at J, leaving 15 bases unmatched. The CDR3 DNA reads TGTGCCAGCAGCGCCCTCGCCGGGACTAGCGACCTCCGCCAAGAGACCCAGTACTTC. Translating gives CASSALAGTSDLRQETQYF.

This clone was seen just once. The chain links TRBV12-3 or TRBV12-4 to TRBJ1-2, with no clear D. The CDR3 consists of 11 residues. The V end was cut by 6 bases, the J end by 7 bases, with 9 bases between. CDR3 in DNA: TGTGCCAGCAGCACCCTCGGTGGCTACACCTTC. It specifies CASSTLGGYTF.

This sequence joins TRBV7-9 and TRBJ1-2, with D unresolved. The germline V gene encodes CDR1 SEHNR and CDR2 FQNEAQ (reference sequence). This CDR3 spans 14 amino acids. The germline V and J ends were trimmed by 1 base and 0 bases, with 6 bases remaining between them. The CDR3 loop is CASSLGGSNYGYTF. The DNA for the CDR3 is TGTGCCAGCAGCTTAGGAGGGTCTAACTATGGCTACACCTTC.

The chain's CDR3 is CASSDQQVYEKLFF. The CDR3 DNA reads as TGTGCCAGCAGTGATCAACAGGTCTACGAAAAACTGTTTTTT. This chain connects TRBV2 to TRBJ1-4; tentative D call: TRBD1 (5 bases). Trimming pared 3 bases from V and 8 bases from J, leaving 13 bases between. The CDR3 runs 14 residues. Looked up from germline, CDR1 is SNHLY and CDR2 is FYNNEI.

This rearrangement joins TRBV19 to TRBJ1-3; the D gene is possibly TRBD1 (5 bases). The V and J ends lost 7 bases and 2 bases respectively, with 9 bases between them. There are 13 residues in the CDR3. Per germline, CDR1 LNHDA and CDR2 SQIVND (reference sequence). DNA for the CDR3: TGTGCCAGTATGCAGGGCCCTGGAAACACCATATATTTT. This encodes CASMQGPGNTIYF.

The V gene is TRBV4-3, the J gene TRBJ2-3; 10 bases match TRBD2. The length of the CDR3 is 17 residues. V was clipped by 0 bases and J by 2 bases; unmatched bases: 5. Germline lookup yields CDR1 LGHNA and CDR2 YSLEER. The CDR3 loop reads CASSQDPAGGITDTQYF. The CDR3 coding sequence is TGCGCCAGCAGCCAAGATCCAGCGGGGGGGATCACAGATACGCAGTATTTT.

The CDR3 nucleotides read TGTGCCATCAGAGAAACTCTTATGGGACGGGGGGACACTGAAGCTTTCTTT. Translated: CAIRETLMGRGDTEAFF. This rearrangement joins TRBV10-3 to TRBJ1-1; D may be TRBD1 (5 bases). Per the germline V gene, CDR1 is ENHRY and CDR2 is SYGVKD. The V and J ends lost 6 bases and 3 bases respectively, with 23 bases between them. This CDR3 region has 17 residues.

This chain joins TRBV19 and TRBJ1-3; weak D call: TRBD1 (6 bases). Germline CDR1 is LNHDA and CDR2 is SQIVND (reference sequence). Trimming cost V 0 bases and J 4 bases, with 10 bases left between them. The CDR3 has 15 residues. The CDR3 reads CASSIEGARGNTIYF. The CDR3 DNA reads TGTGCCAGTAGTATAGAGGGGGCGCGAGGAAACACCATATATTTT.

This chain joins TRBV5-1 and TRBJ2-5, with D unresolved. V lost 1 base to trimming and J lost 2 bases, with 9 bases between them. Germline-derived CDR1 and CDR2 are SGHRS and YFSETQ. This CDR3 region has 14 residues. For the CDR3, the DNA is TGCGCCAGCAGCTTGATGTCAGTTCAAGAGACCCAGTACTTC. Protein sequence: CASSLMSVQETQYF.